This T cell receptor beta chain was recorded in a study of T cell repertoires in cytomegalovirus infection. TCRdb ran MiXCR on the reads and lists one entry per CDR3 protein. The sample shows about 920,000 distinct CDR3 sequences, about a third of them seen only once. Concerning this clonotype itself: The antigen remains unidentified.

V lost 4 bases to trimming and J lost 4 bases; unmatched junction nucleotides: 5. This CDR3 contains 14 residues. CDR1 and CDR2 (germline): SGHVS, FNYEAQ. The chain combines TRBV7-6 with TRBJ1-1, with 8 bases aligning to TRBD1. The TCR was taken from a human donor in good health (CMV status not recorded). Some clones in this sample may be carry-over from other donors' samples. This sample comprised cultured CD8+ T cells from PBMCs, obtained from culture after CMV antigen stimulation. The CDR3 loop reads CASSSRGQGTEAFF. The CDR3 coding sequence is TGTGCCAGCAGCTCCAGGGGGCAGGGCACTGAAGCTTTCTTT.